This record looks at one T cell receptor (beta chain) sequence and its context. This entry is derived from a study of blood T cell repertoires in COVID-19. Study in general: Spain, Italy and the United States supplied samples that represented acute and convalescent COVID-19. In each case, the material was cDNA or gDNA derived from T cells, B-cell-depleted T cells, or PBMCs.

Original analysis: Amplification of reference gene primers was used by the study to estimate nucleated cell counts. Assay used: immunoSEQ multiplex PCR; TCRdb lists only in-frame clones, some missing. The V and J calls and clone size come from that table; D and trimming were worked out from the DNA. The data hold about 180,000 clones, with approximately 83% observed a single time. Germline values: CDR1 MDHEN, CDR2 SYDVKM. The CDR3 is made up of 12 amino acids. V was shortened by 5 bases and J by 6 bases, with 11 bases between the two germline ends. This sequence was found in a human donor with active or convalescent COVID-19. The donor label of this sample is uncertain. Sequenced: peripheral blood. The chain uses TRBV28 and TRBJ2-7; D is unresolved. The CDR3 sequence is CASSTSRREQYF. In DNA form, the CDR3 reads TGTGCCAGCAGTACTTCCCGCCGCGAGCAGTACTTC. The full variable domain, with the rest looked up from reference TRBV28 and TRBJ2-7, is DVKVTQSSRYLVKRTGEKVFLECVQDMDHENMFWYRQDPGLGLRLIYFSYDVKMKEKGDIPEGYSVSREKKERFSLILESASTNQTSMYLCASSTSRREQYFGPGTRLTVT.